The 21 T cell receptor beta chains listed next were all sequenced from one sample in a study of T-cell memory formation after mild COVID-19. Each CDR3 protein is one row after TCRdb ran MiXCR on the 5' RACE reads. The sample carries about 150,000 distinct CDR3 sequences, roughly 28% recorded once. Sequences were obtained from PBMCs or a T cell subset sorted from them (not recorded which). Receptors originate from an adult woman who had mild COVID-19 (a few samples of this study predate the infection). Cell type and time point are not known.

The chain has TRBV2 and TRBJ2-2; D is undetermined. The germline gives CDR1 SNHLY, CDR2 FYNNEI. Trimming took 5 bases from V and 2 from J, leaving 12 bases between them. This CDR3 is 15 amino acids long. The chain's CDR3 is CASSRGRTNTGELFF. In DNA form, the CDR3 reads TGTGCCAGCAGTCGAGGCAGAACTAACACCGGGGAGCTGTTTTTT. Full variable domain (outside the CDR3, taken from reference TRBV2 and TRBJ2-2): EPEVTQTPSHQVTQMGQEVILRCVPISNHLYFYWYRQILGQKVEFLVSFYNNEISEKSEIFDDQFSVERPDGSNFTLKIRSTKLEDSAMYFCASSRGRTNTGELFFGEGSRLTVL.

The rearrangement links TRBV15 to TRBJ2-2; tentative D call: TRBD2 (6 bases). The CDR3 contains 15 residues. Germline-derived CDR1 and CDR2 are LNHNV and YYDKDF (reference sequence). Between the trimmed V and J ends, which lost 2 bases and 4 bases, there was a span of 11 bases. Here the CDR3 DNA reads TGTGCCACCAGCAGATTCGGAGGGGCCACCGGGGAGCTGTTTTTT. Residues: CATSRFGGATGELFF.

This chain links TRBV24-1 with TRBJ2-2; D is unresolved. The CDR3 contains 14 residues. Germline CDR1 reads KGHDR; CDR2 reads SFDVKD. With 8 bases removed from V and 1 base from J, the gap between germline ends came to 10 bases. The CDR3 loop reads CATNPGVNTGELFF. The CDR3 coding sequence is TGTGCCACCAACCCGGGCGTGAACACCGGGGAGCTGTTTTTT.

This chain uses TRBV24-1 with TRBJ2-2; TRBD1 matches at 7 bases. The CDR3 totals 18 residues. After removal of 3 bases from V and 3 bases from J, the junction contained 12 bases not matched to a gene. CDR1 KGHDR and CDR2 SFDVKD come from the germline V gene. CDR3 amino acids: CATSDPGFTDRDTGELFF. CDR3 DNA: TGTGCCACCAGTGATCCAGGATTCACTGACAGGGACACCGGGGAGCTGTTTTTT.

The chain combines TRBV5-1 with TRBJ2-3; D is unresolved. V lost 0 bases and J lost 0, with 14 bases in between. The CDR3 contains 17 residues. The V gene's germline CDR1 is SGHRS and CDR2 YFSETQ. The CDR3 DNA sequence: TGCGCCAGCAGCTTGGTGGTAGGGCAACCTAGCACAGATACGCAGTATTTT. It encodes CASSLVVGQPSTDTQYF.

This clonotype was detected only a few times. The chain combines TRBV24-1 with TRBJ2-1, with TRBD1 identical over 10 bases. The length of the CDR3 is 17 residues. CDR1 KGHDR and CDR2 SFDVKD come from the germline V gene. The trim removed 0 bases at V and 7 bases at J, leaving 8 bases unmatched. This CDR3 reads CATSDLGGQGVKNEQFF. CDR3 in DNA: TGTGCCACCAGTGATTTGGGCGGACAGGGGGTGAAGAATGAGCAGTTCTTC.

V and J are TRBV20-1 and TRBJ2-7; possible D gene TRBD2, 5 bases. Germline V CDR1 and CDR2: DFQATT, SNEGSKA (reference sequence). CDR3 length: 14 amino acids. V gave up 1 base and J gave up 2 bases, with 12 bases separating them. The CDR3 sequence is CSARVASGTYEQYF. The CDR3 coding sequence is TGCAGTGCTAGAGTGGCCTCGGGGACCTACGAGCAGTACTTC.

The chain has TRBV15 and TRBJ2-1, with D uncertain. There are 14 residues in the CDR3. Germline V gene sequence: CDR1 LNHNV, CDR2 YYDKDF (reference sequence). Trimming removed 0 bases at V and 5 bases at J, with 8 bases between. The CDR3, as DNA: TGTGCCACCAGCAGAGATAGTCAGAACAATGAGCAGTTCTTC. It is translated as CATSRDSQNNEQFF.

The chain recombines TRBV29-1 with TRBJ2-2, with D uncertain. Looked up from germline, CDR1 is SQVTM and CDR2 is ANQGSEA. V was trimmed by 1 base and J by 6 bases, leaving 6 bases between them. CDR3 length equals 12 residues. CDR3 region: CSVEVLPGELFF. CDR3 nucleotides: TGCAGCGTTGAAGTCCTGCCCGGGGAGCTGTTTTTT.

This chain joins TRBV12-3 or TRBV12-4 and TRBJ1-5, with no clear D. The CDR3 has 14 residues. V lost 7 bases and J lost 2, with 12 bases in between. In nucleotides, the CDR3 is TGTGCCAGCACTTACGAGCGGGGCAATCAGCCCCAGCATTTT. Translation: CASTYERGNQPQHF.

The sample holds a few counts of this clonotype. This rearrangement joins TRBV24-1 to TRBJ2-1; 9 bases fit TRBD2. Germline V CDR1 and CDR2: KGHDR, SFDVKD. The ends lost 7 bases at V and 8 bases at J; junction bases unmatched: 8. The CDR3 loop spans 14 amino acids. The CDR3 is CATRSGTSTHEQFF. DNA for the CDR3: TGTGCCACCAGGTCCGGGACTAGCACCCATGAGCAGTTCTTC.

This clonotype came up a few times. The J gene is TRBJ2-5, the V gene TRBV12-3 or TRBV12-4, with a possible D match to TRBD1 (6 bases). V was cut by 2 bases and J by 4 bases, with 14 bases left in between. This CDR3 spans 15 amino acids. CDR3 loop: CASSLREQGRETQYF. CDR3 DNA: TGTGCCAGCAGTTTAAGGGAGCAGGGGAGAGAGACCCAGTACTTC.

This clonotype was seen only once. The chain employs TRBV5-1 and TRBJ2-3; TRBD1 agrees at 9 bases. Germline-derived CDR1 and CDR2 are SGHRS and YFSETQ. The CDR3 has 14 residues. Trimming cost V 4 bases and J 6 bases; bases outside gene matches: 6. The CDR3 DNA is TGCGCCAGCAGCCCCGGGACAGGGTATGATACGCAGTATTTT. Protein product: CASSPGTGYDTQYF.

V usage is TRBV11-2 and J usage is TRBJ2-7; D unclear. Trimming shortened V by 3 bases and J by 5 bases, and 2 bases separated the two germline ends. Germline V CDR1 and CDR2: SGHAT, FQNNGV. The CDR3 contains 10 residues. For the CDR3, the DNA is TGTGCCAGCAGCTTTAACGAGCAGTACTTC. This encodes CASSFNEQYF. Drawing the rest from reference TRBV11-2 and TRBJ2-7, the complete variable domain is EAGVAQSPRYKIIEKRQSVAFWCNPISGHATLYWYQQILGQGPKLLIQFQNNGVVDDSQLPKDRFSAERLKGVDSTLKIQPAKLEDSAVYLCASSFNEQYFGPGTRLTVT.

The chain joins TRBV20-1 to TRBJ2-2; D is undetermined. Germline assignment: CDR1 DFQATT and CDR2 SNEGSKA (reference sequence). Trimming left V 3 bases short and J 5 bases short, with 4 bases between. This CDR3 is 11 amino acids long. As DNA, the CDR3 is TGCAGTGCTAGGGAAACCGGGGAGCTGTTTTTT. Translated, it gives CSARETGELFF.

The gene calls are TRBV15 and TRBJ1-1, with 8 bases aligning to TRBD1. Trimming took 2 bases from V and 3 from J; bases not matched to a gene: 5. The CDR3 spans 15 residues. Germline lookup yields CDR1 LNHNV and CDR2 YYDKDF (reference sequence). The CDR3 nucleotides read TGTGCCACCAGCAGACAGGGGGCTACCTACACTGAAGCTTTCTTT. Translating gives CATSRQGATYTEAFF.

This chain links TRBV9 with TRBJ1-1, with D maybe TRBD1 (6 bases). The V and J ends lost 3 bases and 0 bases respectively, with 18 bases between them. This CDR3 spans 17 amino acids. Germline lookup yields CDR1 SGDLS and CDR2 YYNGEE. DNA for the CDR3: TGTGCCAGCAGCGCCCACAGGGACCGACCCATGAACACTGAAGCTTTCTTT. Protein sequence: CASSAHRDRPMNTEAFF.

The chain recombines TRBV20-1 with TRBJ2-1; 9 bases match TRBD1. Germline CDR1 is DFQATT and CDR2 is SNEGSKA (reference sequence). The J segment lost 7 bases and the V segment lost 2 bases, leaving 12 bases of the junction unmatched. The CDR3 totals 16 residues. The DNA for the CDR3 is TGCAGTGCTAGAATTCTTGGACAGGGGATTGAAAATGAGCAGTTCTTC. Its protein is CSARILGQGIENEQFF.

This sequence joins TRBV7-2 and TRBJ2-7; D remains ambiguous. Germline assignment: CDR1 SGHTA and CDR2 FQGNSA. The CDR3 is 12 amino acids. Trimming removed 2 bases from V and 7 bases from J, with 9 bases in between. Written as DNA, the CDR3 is TGTGCCAGCAGCTTAAGGGCGGAAGAGCAGTACTTC. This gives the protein CASSLRAEEQYF.

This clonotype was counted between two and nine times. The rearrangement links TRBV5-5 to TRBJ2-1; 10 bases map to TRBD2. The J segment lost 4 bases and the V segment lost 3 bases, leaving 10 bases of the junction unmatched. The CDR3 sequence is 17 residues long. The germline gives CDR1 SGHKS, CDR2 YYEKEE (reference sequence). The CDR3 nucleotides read TGTGCCAGCAGCTGGGAGGGACAACTAGCGGGGTACAATGAGCAGTTCTTC. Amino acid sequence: CASSWEGQLAGYNEQFF. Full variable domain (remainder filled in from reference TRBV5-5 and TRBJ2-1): DAGVTQSPTHLIKTRGQQVTLRCSPISGHKSVSWYQQVLGQGPQFIFQYYEKEERGRGNFPDRFSARQFPNYSSELNVNALLLGDSALYLCASSWEGQLAGYNEQFFGPGTRLTVL.

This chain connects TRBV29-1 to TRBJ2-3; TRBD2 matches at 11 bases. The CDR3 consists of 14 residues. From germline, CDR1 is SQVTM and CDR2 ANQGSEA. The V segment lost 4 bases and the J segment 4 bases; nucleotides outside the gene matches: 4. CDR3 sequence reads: CSVGVAGGADTQYF. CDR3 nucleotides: TGCAGCGTTGGGGTAGCGGGGGGGGCAGATACGCAGTATTTT.